This TCR beta chain was documented in a study of cytomegalovirus exposure and HLA in healthy donors. Study observations and caveats: Data from an earlier analysis indicated that most TCR beta V segments were productive either about 87% or about 30% of the time.

Germline-derived CDR1 and CDR2 are LNHDA and SQIVND (reference sequence). CDR3 length: 14 amino acids. Trimming removed 6 bases from V and 3 bases from J; junction bases left unmatched: 7. The primer mix had 60 Vbeta and 13 Jbeta primers. Clones were read by immunoSEQ multiplex PCR, and TCRdb kept only the in-frame ones, dropping some. The sample consists of more than 100,000 clones, 82% of them appearing once. Turning to this clone: The antigen remains undetermined.

Sequenced input: PBMCs. The V and J genes are TRBV19 and TRBJ2-7; 8 bases are shared with TRBD1. The source is a woman between 45 and 60 years old in good health and CMV-seropositive. CDR3 nucleotide sequence: TGTGCCAGTAGCCCGACAGGGGATGGCTACGAGCAGTACTTC. Translation gives CASSPTGDGYEQYF.